Below are 21 T cell receptor beta chains sequenced from a single sample in a study of blood T cell repertoires in COVID-19. Libraries were prepared by immunoSEQ multiplex PCR; TCRdb keeps only in-frame clonotypes and omits some of them. The sample holds a few hundred thousand clones; 83% are singletons and the top ten take approximately 5%. Sequencing used PBMCs or T cells enriched from blood (not recorded which). The origin of the receptors is a woman in her fifties or sixties who had recovered from COVID-19.

J is TRBJ1-2 and V is TRBV5-6, with 8 bases aligning to TRBD1. The CDR3 loop spans 15 amino acids. Germline CDR1 is SGHDT and CDR2 is YYEEEE. V dropped 3 bases and J dropped 4; count of bases not matched to a gene: 8. CDR3 residues: CASSWGQASPYGYTF. For the CDR3, the DNA is TGTGCCAGCAGCTGGGGACAGGCTTCACCCTATGGCTACACCTTC.

The rearrangement uses TRBV6-5 and TRBJ2-3; D is possibly TRBD1 (5 bases). This CDR3 has 15 amino acids. The germline V gene has CDR1 MNHEY and CDR2 SVGAGI. V lost 4 bases and J lost 1, with 12 bases in between. The CDR3 coding sequence is TGTGCCAGCAGTTCCCCTTGGGGCCGCACAGATACGCAGTATTTT. It yields the protein CASSSPWGRTDTQYF.

V is TRBV29-1 and J is TRBJ1-2, with 10 bases that match TRBD1. The CDR3 sequence is 13 residues long. Germline V gene lookup returns CDR1 SQVTM and CDR2 ANQGSEA. Germline trimming cut 7 bases from V and 2 bases from J; bases unmatched to any gene: 4. The CDR3 DNA reads as TGCAGCGCCCGGACAGGGGGAAACTATGGCTACACCTTC. This encodes CSARTGGNYGYTF.

This clone was seen a handful of times. The gene calls are TRBV19 and TRBJ1-6; 7 nucleotides line up with TRBD1. This CDR3 is built from 16 residues. Germline V lookup: CDR1 LNHDA, CDR2 SQIVND (reference sequence). The V and J ends lost 4 bases and 5 bases, in that order; junction bases with no gene match: 8. The CDR3 region is CASSKSTGFNNSPLHF. The CDR3 bases are TGTGCCAGTAGTAAATCGACAGGGTTTAATAATTCACCCCTCCACTTT.

V gene TRBV5-1 combines with J gene TRBJ2-1; D call uncertain. The CDR3 loop spans 13 amino acids. The V gene's germline CDR1 is SGHRS and CDR2 YFSETQ. V lost 3 bases and J 4 bases, leaving 8 bases between the germline ends. For the CDR3, the DNA is TGCGCCAGCAGCTGGCCGTCGTACAATGAGCAGTTCTTC. It translates to CASSWPSYNEQFF.

V usage is TRBV6-5 and J usage is TRBJ2-7; no clear D. Trimming cost V 2 bases and J 4 bases, with 9 bases left between them. CDR3 length: 13 residues. Looked up from germline, CDR1 is MNHEY and CDR2 is SVGAGI. The CDR3 protein is CASSYTERYEQYF. CDR3 sequence (DNA): TGTGCCAGCAGTTACACTGAGAGATACGAGCAGTACTTC.

V is TRBV19 and J is TRBJ1-5, with 7 positions matching TRBD1. Germline-derived CDR1 and CDR2 are LNHDA and SQIVND (reference sequence). The CDR3 is 13 residues long. Trimming at V came to 6 bases and at J to 4 bases, leaving 3 bases not matched to a gene. CDR3 residues: CASRGQLNQPQHF. DNA for the CDR3: TGTGCCAGTAGGGGACAGTTAAATCAGCCCCAGCATTTT.

The gene calls are TRBV28 and TRBJ1-2, with 8 bases lining up with TRBD1. Germline values: CDR1 MDHEN, CDR2 SYDVKM. J lost 9 bases, V lost 10 bases, and 16 bases had no gene match. The CDR3 contains 14 residues. The DNA of the CDR3 is TGTGCCACCCCGGGGACAGGACAACGGGGGAGCTACACCTTC. Protein sequence: CATPGTGQRGSYTF.

The chain is built from TRBV24-1 and TRBJ2-1, with 10 bases aligning to TRBD1. Germline assignment: CDR1 KGHDR and CDR2 SFDVKD. The CDR3 is 15 residues long. Losses at the gene ends were 1 base for V and 5 bases for J; bases not matched to a gene: 1. The CDR3 is CATSDFGQGDNEQFF. DNA of the CDR3: TGTGCCACCAGTGATTTCGGACAGGGGGACAATGAGCAGTTCTTC.

V is TRBV20-1 and J is TRBJ2-3; 11 positions match TRBD2. V lost 3 bases to trimming and J lost 5 bases; unmatched junction nucleotides: 7. Germline V lookup: CDR1 DFQATT, CDR2 SNEGSKA (reference sequence). The CDR3 totals 15 residues. This CDR3 is CSASPTSGMVDTQYF. The CDR3 coding sequence is TGCAGTGCTAGTCCGACTAGCGGGATGGTAGATACGCAGTATTTT.

V usage is TRBV15 and J usage is TRBJ1-5; weak D call: TRBD1 (6 bases). Trimming removed 0 bases from V and 3 bases from J, with 9 bases in between. Germline CDR1 is LNHNV and CDR2 is YYDKDF (reference sequence). The CDR3 has 15 amino acids. The CDR3 region has the DNA TGTGCCACCAGCAGAGAGCAGGGGTACAATCAGCCCCAGCATTTT. This translates into CATSREQGYNQPQHF.

CDR3 residues: CATSREGGGSYGYTF. The CDR3 DNA sequence: TGTGCCACCAGCAGAGAGGGGGGGGGAAGCTATGGCTACACCTTC. This chain uses TRBV15 with TRBJ1-2, with D possibly matching TRBD1 (5 bases). The V gene's germline CDR1 is LNHNV and CDR2 YYDKDF (reference sequence). The ends were cut back, 0 bases at V and 4 bases at J, with 12 bases in the middle. There are 15 residues in the CDR3.

This clone was found once. V usage is TRBV19 and J usage is TRBJ1-1, with 8 bases aligning to TRBD1. The CDR3 covers 13 residues. Unmatched junction bases numbered 2, after V lost 3 bases and J lost 5 bases. Germline loops: CDR1 LNHDA, CDR2 SQIVND (reference sequence). CDR3 sequence reads: CASSMDRVTEAFF. The CDR3 DNA reads TGTGCCAGTAGTATGGACAGGGTTACTGAAGCTTTCTTT.

The V call is TRBV20-1, the J call TRBJ2-7; a possible D gene is TRBD1 (5 bases). Trimming pared 3 bases from V and 2 bases from J, leaving 17 bases between. CDR3 size: 15 residues. Germline lookup yields CDR1 DFQATT and CDR2 SNEGSKA (reference sequence). The CDR3 is CSASPYTGATYEQYF. The CDR3 DNA reads as TGCAGTGCTAGTCCGTATACAGGCGCTACCTACGAGCAGTACTTC.

This chain connects TRBV7-6 to TRBJ1-1; D unresolved. V was trimmed by 1 base and J by 1 base, leaving 10 bases between them. CDR1 and CDR2 (germline): SGHVS, FNYEAQ. CDR3 length equals 15 residues. DNA of the CDR3: TGTGCCAGCAGCTTAGTTCGGGGTTCGAACACTGAAGCTTTCTTT. It codes for CASSLVRGSNTEAFF.

The CDR3 DNA reads TGTGCCAGCAGCAAGTTAGCCGGATGGAACACTGAAGCTTTCTTT. Amino acid sequence: CASSKLAGWNTEAFF. This sequence joins TRBV21-1 and TRBJ1-1. TRBV21-1 is listed as a pseudogene. There are 15 residues in the CDR3.

Regarding this clone: Lacking the conserved final phenylalanine or tryptophan, this CDR3 likely reflects a read error. The V and J genes are TRBV30 and TRBJ1-2, with TRBD1 identical over 7 bases. Trimming took 3 bases from V and 4 from J; bases not matched to a gene: 14. CDR1 is GTSNPN and CDR2 is SVGIG in the germline V gene (reference sequence). CDR3 length: 16 amino acids. The CDR3 DNA follows: TGTGCCTGGAGCCCCGTGACCCTACAGGGGCCCTATGGCTACACCCTC. Its translation: CAWSPVTLQGPYGYTL.

The V gene is TRBV13, the J gene TRBJ2-2; D possibly corresponds to TRBD1 (6 bases). The germline V and J ends were trimmed by 5 bases and 4 bases, with 14 bases remaining between them. Looked up from germline, CDR1 is PRHDT and CDR2 is FYEKMQ (reference sequence). The CDR3 consists of 15 residues. The CDR3 here is CASSPGQAITGELFF. DNA of the CDR3: TGTGCCAGCAGCCCGGGACAAGCGATCACCGGGGAGCTGTTTTTT.

This clone was recorded only once. This chain joins TRBV7-9 and TRBJ1-1; D not certain. The ends were cut back, 5 bases at V and 5 bases at J, with 9 bases in the middle. CDR1 and CDR2 from the germline V gene are SEHNR and FQNEAQ (reference sequence). There are 12 residues in the CDR3. CDR3 sequence: CASSETGTEAFF. The DNA for the CDR3 is TGTGCCAGCAGCGAGACTGGAACTGAAGCTTTCTTT. The full variable domain, rest sourced from reference TRBV7-9 and TRBJ1-1, is DTGVSQNPRHKITKRGQNVTFRCDPISEHNRLYWYRQTLGQGPEFLTYFQNEAQLEKSRLLSDRFSAERPKGSFSTLEIQRTEQGDSAMYLCASSETGTEAFFGQGTRLTVV.

The chain recombines TRBV9 with TRBJ2-3; 7 nucleotides agree with TRBD1. CDR3 length equals 15 residues. Trimming took 2 bases from V and 0 from J; bases not matched to a gene: 3. The germline CDR1 and CDR2 sequences are SGDLS and YYNGEE. CDR3 protein: CASSVTGTSTDTQYF. The CDR3 coding sequence is TGTGCCAGCAGCGTGACAGGGACAAGCACAGATACGCAGTATTTT. The variable domain in full, completed from reference TRBV9 and TRBJ2-3, reads DSGVTQTPKHLITATGQRVTLRCSPRSGDLSVYWYQQSLDQGLQFLIQYYNGEERAKGNILERFSAQQFPDLHSELNLSSLELGDSALYFCASSVTGTSTDTQYFGPGTRLTVL.

V and J are TRBV5-5 and TRBJ1-1; a possible D gene is TRBD1 (5 bases). Germline V CDR1 and CDR2: SGHKS, YYEKEE (reference sequence). V lost 4 bases, J lost 7 bases, and 17 bases lay in between. The CDR3 has 14 residues. CDR3 sequence reads: CASSRTVGEDEAFF. The CDR3, as DNA: TGTGCCAGCAGCCGTACCGTAGGGGAGGATGAAGCTTTCTTT.